This TCR beta chain was obtained from a study of blood T cell repertoires in COVID-19. The overall study: From the United States, Italy and Spain came samples of acute and convalescent COVID-19. Sample material is recorded as cDNA or gDNA derived from T cells, B-cell-depleted T cells, or PBMCs.

Original analysis: Quantification of nucleated cells was approximated via reference gene primer amplification. Sequenced by immunoSEQ multiplex PCR; TCRdb stores in-frame clones only, minus some. V and J calls and clone size come straight from that table; D and trimming were deduced from the DNA. The sample has some 110,000 clones, about 89% seen once. The origin of this receptor is a man aged 35-49 years with acute or convalescent COVID-19. Sequenced sample: peripheral blood.

The CDR3 DNA reads TGTGCCAGCAGCGTAGCGGCAGCGGGAGGGCAAGAGACCCAGTACTTC. This sequence encodes CASSVAAAGGQETQYF. The chain recombines TRBV9 with TRBJ2-5, with 10 bases fitting TRBD2. The CDR3 runs 16 residues. CDR1 SGDLS and CDR2 YYNGEE come from the germline V gene. Unmatched junction bases numbered 4, after V lost 0 bases and J lost 2 bases. The full variable domain, in which reference TRBV9 and TRBJ2-5 provide the parts outside the CDR3, is DSGVTQTPKHLITATGQRVTLRCSPRSGDLSVYWYQQSLDQGLQFLIQYYNGEERAKGNILERFSAQQFPDLHSELNLSSLELGDSALYFCASSVAAAGGQETQYFGPGTRLLVL.